This entry lists 15 T cell receptor beta chains sequenced from one sample in a study of T cell changes during pregnancy in multiple sclerosis. Clones were sequenced by immunoSEQ multiplex PCR, and TCRdb holds only the in-frame ones, with some missing. The table includes about 42,000 clones, roughly 87% detected once. Sequences were derived from CD4+ T cells from peripheral blood mononuclear cells, sampled after pregnancy. The receptor source for this set is a female donor with multiple sclerosis, enrolled in a pregnancy study.

The chain uses TRBV5-1 and TRBJ2-2, with TRBD2 identical over 12 bases. The CDR3 has 17 residues. Germline lookup yields CDR1 SGHRS and CDR2 YFSETQ. J was trimmed by 4 bases and V by 0 bases; bases with no gene match: 4. Here the CDR3 reads CASSLASGGAVTGELFF. In DNA form, the CDR3 reads TGCGCCAGCAGCTTGGCTAGCGGGGGGGCTGTCACCGGGGAGCTGTTTTTT.

V is TRBV18 and J is TRBJ2-3, with 8 positions matching TRBD2. V lost 3 bases to trimming and J lost 6 bases; unmatched junction nucleotides: 11. This CDR3 has 16 residues. CDR1 is KGHSH and CDR2 is LQKENI in the germline V gene. The CDR3 region is CASSPVSGEPLDTQYF. Written as DNA, the CDR3 is TGTGCCAGCTCACCCGTTAGCGGGGAGCCACTGGATACGCAGTATTTT. Drawing the rest from reference TRBV18 and TRBJ2-3, the complete variable domain is NAGVMQNPRHLVRRRGQEARLRCSPMKGHSHVYWYRQLPEEGLKFMVYLQKENIIDESGMPKERFSAEFPKEGPSILRIQQVVRGDSAAYFCASSPVSGEPLDTQYFGPGTRLTVL.

The gene calls are TRBV15 and TRBJ1-4; D gene unclear. Germline-derived CDR1 and CDR2 are LNHNV and YYDKDF (reference sequence). The CDR3 covers 13 residues. Deletions cut 0 bases from V and 6 bases from J, with 5 bases between. CDR3 coding DNA: TGTGCCACCAGCAGAGATCAATATGAAAAACTGTTTTTT. It translates to CATSRDQYEKLFF.

The chain is built from TRBV5-4 and TRBJ2-3; D is undetermined. The V gene lost 4 bases and the J gene lost 5 bases, with 11 bases spanning the gap. CDR1 and CDR2 (germline): SGHNT, YYREEE (reference sequence). CDR3 length: 13 residues. The CDR3 loop is CASSTQVGDTQYF. CDR3 sequence (DNA): TGTGCCAGCAGCACCCAGGTGGGAGATACGCAGTATTTT.

This rearrangement joins TRBV2 to TRBJ2-7, with D possibly TRBD2 on 7 matching bases. The germline CDR1 and CDR2 sequences are SNHLY and FYNNEI. The CDR3 loop spans 14 amino acids. The V end was cut by 2 bases, the J end by 3 bases, with 11 bases between. CDR3 bases: TGTGCCAGCAGTGAACAGGGGAGGGGCTACGAGCAGTACTTC. Translation: CASSEQGRGYEQYF. Using reference TRBV2 and TRBJ2-7 for the parts outside the CDR3, the full variable domain is EPEVTQTPSHQVTQMGQEVILRCVPISNHLYFYWYRQILGQKVEFLVSFYNNEISEKSEIFDDQFSVERPDGSNFTLKIRSTKLEDSAMYFCASSEQGRGYEQYFGPGTRLTVT.

The rearrangement joins TRBV6-6 to TRBJ2-3, with a tentative D call TRBD1 (5 bases). Germline-derived CDR1 and CDR2 are MNHNY and SVGAGI (reference sequence). The CDR3 runs to 14 residues. Between the trimmed V and J ends, which lost 5 bases and 5 bases, there was a span of 14 bases. The CDR3, as DNA: TGTGCCAGCAGTCAACAGGCTTTTGGAGATACGCAGTATTTT. It codes for CASSQQAFGDTQYF.

This chain joins TRBV6-4 and TRBJ1-2; possible D gene TRBD1, 6 bases. The germline V gene encodes CDR1 MRHNA and CDR2 SNTAGT. The V end was cut by 5 bases, the J end by 2 bases, with 12 bases between. This CDR3 contains 14 residues. The CDR3, as DNA: TGTGCCAGCAGTCCGGACAGAGAGAACTATGGCTACACCTTC. Protein: CASSPDRENYGYTF.

This clone was detected only once. The CDR3, as DNA: TGTGCCAGCAGCCCGGACAGGGGGCGGGAGACCCAGTACTTC. It codes for CASSPDRGRETQYF. The gene calls are TRBV7-2 and TRBJ2-5; TRBD1 agrees at 11 bases. The germline V gene has CDR1 SGHTA and CDR2 FQGNSA. CDR3 length: 14 residues. Unmatched junction bases numbered 4, after V lost 5 bases and J lost 5 bases.

The V and J genes are TRBV5-4 and TRBJ2-6; 12 bases are shared with TRBD1. Unmatched junction bases numbered 7, after V lost 9 bases and J lost 0 bases. Germline assignment: CDR1 SGHNT and CDR2 YYREEE (reference sequence). The CDR3 has 17 amino acids. The CDR3 nucleotides read TGTGCCACCGGGACAGGGGGCCTCAGCTCTGGGGCCAACGTCCTGACTTTC. Its protein is CATGTGGLSSGANVLTF. The variable domain in full, with the rest retrieved from reference TRBV5-4 and TRBJ2-6, is ETGVTQSPTHLIKTRGQQVTLRCSSQSGHNTVSWYQQALGQGPQFIFQYYREEENGRGNFPPRFSGLQFPNYSSELNVNALELDDSALYLCATGTGGLSSGANVLTFGAGSRLTVL.

The chain has TRBV4-3 and TRBJ2-3, with TRBD2 matching 7 bases. This CDR3 has 15 amino acids. Trimming removed 1 base from V and 5 bases from J; junction bases left unmatched: 6. Looked up from germline, CDR1 is LGHNA and CDR2 is YSLEER. CDR3 bases: TGCGCCAGCAGCCAAGGGAGGGACTACAGAGATACGCAGTATTTT. Protein product: CASSQGRDYRDTQYF.

The chain links TRBV19 to TRBJ1-5, with a weak D call TRBD1 (5 bases). The CDR3 has 18 amino acids. Between the trimmed V and J ends, which lost 3 bases and 6 bases, there was a span of 24 bases. Germline CDR1 reads LNHDA; CDR2 reads SQIVND (reference sequence). The CDR3 coding sequence is TGTGCCAGTAGTATCTGGGGGGGAGGAGAGCTGGCAACTCAGCCCCAGCATTTT. It translates to CASSIWGGGELATQPQHF.

V usage is TRBV5-1 and J usage is TRBJ2-3, with 10 bases fitting TRBD2. The V and J ends lost 3 bases and 5 bases, in that order; junction bases with no gene match: 3. CDR1 is SGHRS, CDR2 YFSETQ, per germline. This CDR3 is built from 14 residues. CDR3 sequence reads: CASSYGLAEDTQYF. In DNA, the CDR3 is TGCGCCAGCAGCTACGGACTAGCGGAAGATACGCAGTATTTT. Drawing the rest from reference TRBV5-1 and TRBJ2-3, the complete variable domain is KAGVTQTPRYLIKTRGQQVTLSCSPISGHRSVSWYQQTPGQGLQFLFEYFSETQRNKGNFPGRFSGRQFSNSRSEMNVSTLELGDSALYLCASSYGLAEDTQYFGPGTRLTVL.

The chain is built from TRBV28 and TRBJ1-4; perhaps TRBD1 as D (6 bases). The CDR3 has 14 residues. Trimming shortened V by 2 bases and J by 7 bases, and 11 bases separated the two germline ends. Germline lookup yields CDR1 MDHEN and CDR2 SYDVKM. CDR3 nucleotides: TGTGCCAGCAGTTTACCGGGCAGGGGTGAAAAACTGTTTTTT. Protein sequence: CASSLPGRGEKLFF.

This rearrangement joins TRBV19 to TRBJ2-2; D remains ambiguous. CDR3 length: 14 amino acids. CDR1 LNHDA and CDR2 SQIVND come from the germline V gene (reference sequence). Trimming left V 5 bases short and J 2 bases short, with 9 bases between. CDR3 nucleotide sequence: TGTGCCAGTAGTCCTCAGGCCAACACCGGGGAGCTGTTTTTT. This gives the protein CASSPQANTGELFF.

The gene calls are TRBV7-3 and TRBJ2-3; 7 bases agree with TRBD1. Germline CDR1 reads SGHTA; CDR2 reads FQGTGA. J gave up 4 bases and V 8 bases, and 9 bases lay outside the gene matches. This CDR3 has 14 residues. CDR3 coding DNA: TGTGCCAGCGCACGACAGGGTTTATCAGATACGCAGTATTTT. Protein product: CASARQGLSDTQYF. Supplemented by reference TRBV7-3 and TRBJ2-3, the full variable domain reads GAGVSQTPSNKVTEKGKYVELRCDPISGHTALYWYRQSLGQGPEFLIYFQGTGAADDSGLPNDRFFAVRPEGSVSTLKIQRTERGDSAVYLCASARQGLSDTQYFGPGTRLTVL.